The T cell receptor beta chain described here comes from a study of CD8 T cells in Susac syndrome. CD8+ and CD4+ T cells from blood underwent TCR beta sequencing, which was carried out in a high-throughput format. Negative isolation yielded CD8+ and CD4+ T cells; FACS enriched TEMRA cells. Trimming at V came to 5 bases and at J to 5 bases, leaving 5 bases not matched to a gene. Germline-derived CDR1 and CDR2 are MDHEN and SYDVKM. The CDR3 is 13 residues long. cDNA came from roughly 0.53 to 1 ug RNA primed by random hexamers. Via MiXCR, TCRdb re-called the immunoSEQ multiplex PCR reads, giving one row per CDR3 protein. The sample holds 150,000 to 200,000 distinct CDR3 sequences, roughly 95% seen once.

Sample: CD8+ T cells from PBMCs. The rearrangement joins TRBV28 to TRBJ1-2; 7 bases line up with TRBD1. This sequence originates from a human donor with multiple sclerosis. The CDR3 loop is CASSQDRLYGYTF. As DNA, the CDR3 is TGTGCCAGCAGTCAGGACAGGTTGTATGGCTACACCTTC.